Described below is a single T cell receptor beta chain sequence and its context. This sample was included in a study of T cell changes during pregnancy in multiple sclerosis. Per germline, CDR1 SGDLS and CDR2 YYNGEE. Trimming took off 0 bases at V and 0 bases at J, with 10 bases between the two ends. This CDR3 spans 16 amino acids. TCRdb's copy holds only in-frame clones and misses some; the assay was immunoSEQ multiplex PCR. This table has tens of thousands of clones, roughly 89% appearing once. Specimen: CD8+ T cells from peripheral blood mononuclear cells, collected in the first trimester of pregnancy. The gene calls are TRBV9 and TRBJ2-1; possible D gene TRBD2, 6 bases. This sequence originates from a female donor with multiple sclerosis, enrolled in a pregnancy study. In DNA, the CDR3 is TGTGCCAGCAGCGTAGAGCGGGTAAGCTCCTACAATGAGCAGTTCTTC. Protein: CASSVERVSSYNEQFF.